The 22 T cell receptor beta chains below all came from one sample that was sequenced in a study of beta chain features in type 1 diabetes. The sequenced template was cDNA made from the entire isolated RNA. TCRdb keeps only in-frame clones here, not all; method: immunoSEQ multiplex PCR. The profile shows about 900,000 clones, about a sixth of them singletons. The material sequenced was naive CD4+ T cells from blood. The origin of the receptors is a woman in her late teens or twenties in good health.

This chain joins TRBV9 and TRBJ2-5, with TRBD2 matching over 9 bases. This CDR3 has 16 amino acids. Germline lookup yields CDR1 SGDLS and CDR2 YYNGEE. V shed 0 bases, J shed 4 bases, and the junction held 7 bases outside the gene matches. DNA for the CDR3: TGTGCCAGCAGCGTAGAGGGACTAGCAGTCGTAGAGACCCAGTACTTC. This sequence encodes CASSVEGLAVVETQYF.

This clone was recorded a few times. The chain recombines TRBV7-2 with TRBJ2-1; D remains unclear. Germline lookup yields CDR1 SGHTA and CDR2 FQGNSA. The CDR3 is made up of 16 amino acids. Trimming shortened V by 5 bases and J by 1 base, and 15 bases separated the two germline ends. DNA for the CDR3: TGTGCCAGCAGCCTATGGAGAATTAGGTCCTACAATGAGCAGTTCTTC. Encoded protein: CASSLWRIRSYNEQFF.

This clone was observed a handful of times. Germline and junction disagree at one end, which may indicate a read error. The chain is built from TRBV7-7 and TRBJ2-1, with 7 bases identical to TRBD2. The CDR3 is 13 amino acids. Germline lookup yields CDR1 SSHAT and CDR2 FNYEAQ (reference sequence). The chain's CDR3 is CASSLWEGGEQFF. The CDR3 nucleotides are TGTGCTAGCAGCTTATGGGAGGGCGGTGAGCAGTTCTTC. The full variable domain, its missing parts supplied by reference TRBV7-7 and TRBJ2-1, is GAGVSQSPRYKVTKRGQDVTLRCDPISSHATLYWYQQALGQGPEFLTYFNYEAQPDKSGLPSDRFSAERPEGSISTLTIQRTEQRDSAMYRCASSLWEGGEQFFGPGTRLTVL.

The gene calls are TRBV12-5 and TRBJ2-5; the D gene is possibly TRBD2 (5 bases). The CDR3 runs to 12 residues. Germline V CDR1 and CDR2: LGHNT, FRNRAP. Trimming cost V 8 bases and J 5 bases, with 12 bases left between them. As DNA, the CDR3 is TGTGCTAGTTCCCGGACTGGGGAGACCCAGTACTTC. Translating it yields CASSRTGETQYF.

Concerning this clone itself: Other DNA sequences from this sample encode an identical CDR3 as well. CDR3 in DNA: TGCAGTGCTTCCAGGTCCTACGAGCAGTACTTC. It codes for CSASRSYEQYF. This sequence joins TRBV20-1 and TRBJ2-7; D is ambiguous. Per the germline V gene, CDR1 is DFQATT and CDR2 is SNEGSKA (reference sequence). Trimming cost V 5 bases and J 1 base, with 6 bases left between them. There are 11 residues in the CDR3.

The J gene is TRBJ2-7, the V gene TRBV6-6; tentative D call: TRBD1 (6 bases). This CDR3 contains 16 residues. Per germline, CDR1 MNHNY and CDR2 SVGAGI (reference sequence). Trimming removed 2 bases at V and 2 bases at J, with 16 bases between. As DNA, the CDR3 is TGTGCCAGCAGTTACGGGAAGGACAGTGCCCCCTACGAGCAGTACTTC. This codes for CASSYGKDSAPYEQYF.

This clone was observed a handful of times. The rearrangement links TRBV10-3 to TRBJ2-5, with TRBD2 matching over 8 bases. The CDR3 is 15 amino acids. Germline V CDR1 and CDR2: ENHRY, SYGVKD. Germline trimming cut 5 bases from V and 1 base from J; bases unmatched to any gene: 6. CDR3: CAISQPGGTQETQYF. The CDR3 DNA reads TGTGCCATCAGTCAGCCGGGGGGGACCCAAGAGACCCAGTACTTC.

The table lists this clone with a count of one. The chain combines TRBV28 with TRBJ1-1; D ambiguous. From germline, CDR1 is MDHEN and CDR2 SYDVKM. V gave up 7 bases and J gave up 11 bases, with 17 bases separating them. This CDR3 is 12 amino acids long. CDR3 nucleotide sequence: TGTGCCAGCAAAGCATCTAAGGTCGGGGCTTTCTTT. It yields the protein CASKASKVGAFF.

This chain joins TRBV29-1 and TRBJ1-2; TRBD1 might be the D (6 bases). V dropped 3 bases and J dropped 1 base, with 18 bases sitting between them. This CDR3 has 16 residues. Germline CDR1 SQVTM, CDR2 ANQGSEA. The CDR3 spells CSVEVGHRFYNYGYTF. The DNA of the CDR3 is TGCAGCGTTGAGGTGGGACACCGATTCTATAACTATGGCTACACCTTC.

In its sample, this clone was seen a few times. The chain recombines TRBV7-9 with TRBJ1-4; perhaps TRBD1 as D (6 bases). In germline, CDR1 is SEHNR, CDR2 FQNEAQ (reference sequence). The CDR3 is 15 amino acids. The V gene lost 7 bases and the J gene lost 5 bases, with 17 bases spanning the gap. CDR3 in DNA: TGTGCCAGCACCCTTATGGGGGGGCGCAATGAAAAACTGTTTTTT. Translation gives CASTLMGGRNEKLFF.

In this sample, this clone turned up a few times. The chain recombines TRBV7-9 with TRBJ1-1; 7 nucleotides align to TRBD1. The ends lost 5 bases at V and 2 bases at J; junction bases unmatched: 2. The CDR3 runs to 13 residues. The germline CDR1 and CDR2 sequences are SEHNR and FQNEAQ (reference sequence). CDR3 sequence (DNA): TGTGCCAGCAGCGAGGGGGCTAACACTGAAGCTTTCTTT. Its protein is CASSEGANTEAFF.

This clone has just a few counts. V gene TRBV9 combines with J gene TRBJ2-3; D not certain. CDR1 and CDR2 (germline): SGDLS, YYNGEE. Between the trimmed V and J ends, which lost 0 bases and 9 bases, there was a span of 8 bases. The CDR3 is made up of 12 amino acids. The CDR3 sequence: CASSVEGSTQYF. The CDR3 DNA is TGTGCCAGCAGCGTAGAAGGGTCCACGCAGTATTTT.

Concerning this clone: Different DNA sequences within this sample yield the same CDR3. The V and J genes are TRBV18 and TRBJ1-2, with 7 bases that match TRBD1. With 2 bases clipped from V and 4 bases from J, the junction kept 1 base outside the gene matches. CDR1 and CDR2 from the germline V gene are KGHSH and LQKENI. The CDR3 extends over 13 amino acids. The DNA for the CDR3 is TGTGCCAGCTCACCAGGGACAGTCTATGGCTACACCTTC. This codes for CASSPGTVYGYTF.

This clone has more than one count but fewer than ten. Distinct nucleotide sequences in the sample also encode this CDR3. The genes are TRBV9 and TRBJ2-1, with TRBD2 matching over 9 bases. The length of the CDR3 is 16 residues. The germline V gene has CDR1 SGDLS and CDR2 YYNGEE. The V segment lost 0 bases and the J segment 4 bases; nucleotides outside the gene matches: 5. CDR3 coding DNA: TGTGCCAGCAGCGTAGGAGGTAGCGGGAGTTACAATGAGCAGTTCTTC. Its protein is CASSVGGSGSYNEQFF.

This clone was seen at least ten times. The rearrangement uses TRBV21-1 and TRBJ1-1. TRBV21-1 is annotated as a pseudogene. This CDR3 spans 13 amino acids. CDR3 nucleotides: TGTGCCAGCAGCAGTGGGATGAACACTGAAGCTTTCTTT. Translating it yields CASSSGMNTEAFF.

This clone was detected a few times. The chain is built from TRBV7-3 and TRBJ2-3, with no clear D. The CDR3 length is 13 residues. V was cut by 1 base and J by 2 bases, with 4 bases left in between. Looked up from germline, CDR1 is SGHTA and CDR2 is FQGTGA. The CDR3: CASSLIPTDTQYF. Written as DNA, the CDR3 is TGTGCCAGCAGCTTAATTCCCACAGATACGCAGTATTTT.

In its sample, this clone was seen a few times. Other DNA sequences within the sample encode an identical CDR3. V is TRBV9 and J is TRBJ2-1; D unresolved. With 2 bases removed from V and 0 bases from J, the gap between germline ends came to 9 bases. Germline loops: CDR1 SGDLS, CDR2 YYNGEE. This CDR3 comprises 15 residues. Here the CDR3 reads CASSVVGGSYNEQFF. CDR3 nucleotide sequence: TGTGCCAGCAGCGTGGTGGGCGGCTCCTACAATGAGCAGTTCTTC.

This clone appeared a few times. Germline is not matched at one junction end, which may reflect a read error. The gene calls are TRBV5-4 and TRBJ1-1; the match to TRBD1 covers 7 bases. The germline V gene has CDR1 SGHNT and CDR2 YYREEE (reference sequence). The CDR3 is 15 residues long. CDR3 protein: CAGSKGAAKNTEAFF. The CDR3 nucleotides read TGTGCCGGCAGCAAGGGGGCCGCGAAGAACACTGAAGCTTTCTTT.

This clone showed up just a few times. This chain uses TRBV2 with TRBJ1-1; D not resolved. CDR1 is SNHLY and CDR2 is FYNNEI in the germline V gene. Trimming took off 5 bases at V and 1 base at J, with 11 bases between the two ends. The CDR3 consists of 14 residues. Here the CDR3 reads CASSQLSGNTEAFF. The CDR3 coding sequence is TGTGCCAGCAGTCAACTGTCAGGGAACACTGAAGCTTTCTTT.

This clone has only a few counts. The chain joins TRBV4-2 to TRBJ2-5; D call uncertain. Germline V gene data show CDR1 as LGHNA and CDR2 as YNFKEQ. Trimming removed 0 bases at V and 4 bases at J, with 9 bases between. This CDR3 has 14 amino acids. The DNA of the CDR3 is TGTGCCAGCAGCCAAGAGTTGGCATTAGAGACCCAGTACTTC. This encodes CASSQELALETQYF.

This chain links TRBV5-4 with TRBJ2-3; D unresolved. The CDR3 is 13 residues long. V gave up 4 bases and J gave up 0 bases, with 6 bases separating them. CDR1 and CDR2 from the germline V gene are SGHNT and YYREEE (reference sequence). CDR3 bases: TGTGCCAGCAGCGCTACTAGCACAGATACGCAGTATTTT. Its protein is CASSATSTDTQYF.

V and J are TRBV6-1 and TRBJ2-7, with 7 bases fitting TRBD1. CDR1 and CDR2 from the germline V gene are MNHNS and SASEGT. J lost 2 bases, V lost 5 bases, and 6 bases had no gene match. The CDR3 extends over 14 amino acids. CDR3: CASSTPTGTYEQYF. CDR3 in DNA: TGTGCCAGCAGTACGCCGACAGGGACCTACGAGCAGTACTTC.